The entry below gives a single T cell receptor beta chain sequence along with its context. As handled by the study authors: Scientists estimated how many nucleated cells there were by amplifying reference gene primers. Libraries were prepared by immunoSEQ multiplex PCR; TCRdb keeps only in-frame clonotypes and omits some of them. Clonal size and the V and J genes are those of that table, whereas D and trimming came from the DNA. The sample has approximately 92,000 clones, around 82% seen once. This entry is derived from a study of blood T cell repertoires in COVID-19. Turning to the study itself: Donors in the United States, Italy and Spain gave samples during acute or convalescent COVID-19. T cells, B-cell-depleted T cells, or PBMCs provided the cDNA or gDNA that served as material.

Trimming stripped 4 bases from V and 6 bases from J, with 7 bases between. This CDR3 is built from 11 residues. Germline lookup yields CDR1 DFQATT and CDR2 SNEGSKA (reference sequence). The V and J genes are TRBV20-1 and TRBJ2-1; D is unresolved. The receptor was derived from a man aged 45-65 years who had recovered from COVID-19. The sequencing input was peripheral blood. The DNA for the CDR3 is TGCAGTGCTATAGCCGGCAATGAGCAGTTCTTC. Residues: CSAIAGNEQFF.